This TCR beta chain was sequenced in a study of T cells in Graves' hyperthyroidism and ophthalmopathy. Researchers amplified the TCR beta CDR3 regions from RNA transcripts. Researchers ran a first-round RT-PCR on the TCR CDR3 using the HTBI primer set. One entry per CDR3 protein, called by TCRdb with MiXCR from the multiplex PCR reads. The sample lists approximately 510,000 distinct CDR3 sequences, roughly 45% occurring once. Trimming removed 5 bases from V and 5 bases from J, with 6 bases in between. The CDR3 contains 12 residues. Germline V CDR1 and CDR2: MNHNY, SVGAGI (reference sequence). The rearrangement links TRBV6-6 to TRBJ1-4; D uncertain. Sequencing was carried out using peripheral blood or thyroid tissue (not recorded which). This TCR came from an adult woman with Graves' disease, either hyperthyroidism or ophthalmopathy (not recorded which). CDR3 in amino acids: CASSRRNEKLFF. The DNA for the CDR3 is TGTGCCAGCAGTCGACGCAATGAAAAACTGTTTTTT.